This is a list of T cell receptor beta chains from one sample in a study of control samples from healthy donors and cancer patients. Some clones are missing from TCRdb's copy, which holds only in-frame ones; the method was immunoSEQ multiplex PCR. The sample contains around 130,000 clones, roughly 90% of which appear only once. Sequencing was carried out using blood. Source of these receptors: a man in his forties or fifties in good health. Both conserved end residues are part of each CDR3. Each record gives: J gene, CDR3 length, V gene, CDR3 protein.

j_call: TRBJ2-7
cdr3_length: 12
v_call: TRBV5-1
cdr3_aa: CASGNAGHEQYF

j_call: TRBJ1-1
cdr3_length: 16
v_call: TRBV4-1
cdr3_aa: CASSPSPRGRNTEAFF

j_call: TRBJ1-2
cdr3_length: 16
v_call: TRBV5-1
cdr3_aa: CASSLGPGGSNYGYTF

j_call: TRBJ1-1
cdr3_length: 14
v_call: TRBV6-6
cdr3_aa: CASSPNPEFGEAFF

j_call: TRBJ1-2
cdr3_length: 15
v_call: TRBV7-2
cdr3_aa: CASSPWTGERYGYTF

j_call: TRBJ1-1
cdr3_length: 14
v_call: TRBV5-1
cdr3_aa: CASSLEPMNTEAFF

j_call: TRBJ2-7
cdr3_length: 12
v_call: TRBV19
cdr3_aa: CASSPGAHEQYF

j_call: TRBJ2-1
cdr3_length: 16
v_call: TRBV11-2
cdr3_aa: CASSLGLAGGLNEQFF

j_call: TRBJ1-2
cdr3_length: 15
v_call: TRBV19
cdr3_aa: CASSEPRGYWRGYTF

j_call: TRBJ1-1
cdr3_length: 13
v_call: TRBV29-1
cdr3_aa: CSADVRGINEAFF

j_call: TRBJ2-5
cdr3_length: 12
v_call: TRBV7-2
cdr3_aa: CASSFGEETQYF

j_call: TRBJ2-1
cdr3_length: 16
v_call: TRBV9
cdr3_aa: CASSVAHTSGVNEQFF

j_call: TRBJ1-1
cdr3_length: 13
v_call: TRBV7-5
cdr3_aa: CARSGRMNTEAFF

j_call: TRBJ1-1
cdr3_length: 15
v_call: TRBV23-1
cdr3_aa: CASSHGTGKETEAFF

j_call: TRBJ2-5
cdr3_length: 15
v_call: TRBV10-3
cdr3_aa: CAISAGGTVQETQYF

j_call: TRBJ2-3
cdr3_length: 19
v_call: TRBV6-2/TRBV6-3
cdr3_aa: CASSSDGTGVWPGPDTQYF

j_call: TRBJ1-1
cdr3_length: 13
v_call: TRBV2
cdr3_aa: CASSETLNTEAFF

j_call: TRBJ2-7
cdr3_length: 16
v_call: TRBV9
cdr3_aa: CASSVGGGRGIYEQYF

j_call: TRBJ2-7
cdr3_length: 14
v_call: TRBV5-6
cdr3_aa: CASSFGGSSYEQYF

j_call: TRBJ1-5
cdr3_length: 16
v_call: TRBV6-6
cdr3_aa: CASSSQDRGGNQPQHF

j_call: TRBJ1-1
cdr3_length: 14
v_call: TRBV30
cdr3_aa: CAWSSGTENTEAFF

j_call: TRBJ1-2
cdr3_length: 15
v_call: TRBV4-2
cdr3_aa: CASSQGEWVDYGYTF

j_call: TRBJ2-1
cdr3_length: 15
v_call: TRBV7-2
cdr3_aa: CASSLDGGFLNEQFF

j_call: TRBJ2-1
cdr3_length: 16
v_call: TRBV10-3
cdr3_aa: CAISESEQGGYNEQFF

j_call: TRBJ2-3
cdr3_length: 15
v_call: TRBV9
cdr3_aa: CASSVVGGSTDTQYF

j_call: TRBJ1-1
cdr3_length: 15
v_call: TRBV25-1
cdr3_aa: CASSEIRDGNTEAFF

j_call: TRBJ2-5
cdr3_length: 15
v_call: TRBV1
cdr3_aa: CTSSPTSGGQETQYF

j_call: TRBJ2-2
cdr3_length: 16
v_call: TRBV11-2
cdr3_aa: CASSPSRDTNTGELFF

j_call: TRBJ2-1
cdr3_length: 15
v_call: TRBV3-1/TRBV3-2
cdr3_aa: CASSLPGLAGNEQFF

j_call: TRBJ2-7
cdr3_length: 15
v_call: TRBV19
cdr3_aa: CASSIGSSVDYEQYF

j_call: TRBJ2-3
cdr3_length: 12
v_call: TRBV15
cdr3_aa: CATSRSTDTQYF

j_call: TRBJ2-5
cdr3_length: 16
v_call: TRBV5-1
cdr3_aa: CASSLEPGGPTETQYF

j_call: TRBJ2-4
cdr3_length: 17
v_call: TRBV13
cdr3_aa: CASSLGQAGWAKNIQYF

j_call: TRBJ2-3
cdr3_length: 17
v_call: TRBV18
cdr3_aa: CASSLPGGGTGTDTQYF

j_call: TRBJ2-5
cdr3_length: 14
v_call: TRBV18
cdr3_aa: CASSPDRGLETQYF

j_call: TRBJ2-7
cdr3_length: 14
v_call: TRBV11-2
cdr3_aa: CASSPGQGTYEQYF

j_call: TRBJ2-7
cdr3_length: 16
v_call: TRBV6-1
cdr3_aa: CASSEGFGEGTYEQYF

j_call: TRBJ2-2
cdr3_length: 16
v_call: TRBV5-5
cdr3_aa: CASSFAGGPNTGELFF

j_call: TRBJ1-2
cdr3_length: 14
v_call: TRBV6-2/TRBV6-3
cdr3_aa: CASSRPPDNYGYTF

j_call: TRBJ1-1
cdr3_length: 14
v_call: TRBV6-5
cdr3_aa: CASSYFGENTEAFF

j_call: TRBJ1-5
cdr3_length: 13
v_call: TRBV6-6
cdr3_aa: CASSYYSNQPQHF

j_call: TRBJ2-7
cdr3_length: 12
v_call: TRBV12-3/TRBV12-4
cdr3_aa: CASRGVSYEQYF

j_call: TRBJ1-3
cdr3_length: 13
v_call: TRBV29-1
cdr3_aa: CSALAGKGNTIYF

j_call: TRBJ1-3
cdr3_length: 16
v_call: TRBV14
cdr3_aa: CASSQGAPTWGNTIYF

j_call: TRBJ1-5
cdr3_length: 15
v_call: TRBV2
cdr3_aa: CASSEAGQGSQPQHF

j_call: TRBJ1-1
cdr3_length: 14
v_call: TRBV6-5
cdr3_aa: CASSLRRLNTEAFF

j_call: TRBJ2-5
cdr3_length: 14
v_call: TRBV18
cdr3_aa: CASSPWGGVETQYF

j_call: TRBJ1-5
cdr3_length: 16
v_call: TRBV19
cdr3_aa: CASSFVQGRGNQPQHF